The present T cell receptor beta chain was sequenced within a study of siplizumab effects on memory and regulatory T cells (dated by TCRdb to between 2018 and 2020). In terms of the full investigation: The effect of the anti-CD2 antibody siplizumab on alloreactive T-cell subsets was examined in allogeneic mixed lymphocyte reactions constructed from human PBMCs. Overall study outcomes, separate from this receptor: Of the alloreactive CD4+ clones that could be mapped, the Treg-derived share averaged 68.8% with siplizumab compared with about 27% in control reactions. For roughly 75-95% of proliferating CD4+ or CD8+ clones, no naive or memory phenotype could be assigned. Compared with memory T cells, unstimulated naive T cells appeared more diverse, and naive cells seemed to make a substantial contribution to the alloresponse. Siplizumab significantly lowered the cumulative frequency of alloreactive sequences that could be traced to unstimulated CD4+ memory T cells. No functional confirmation was obtained for the suppressive function of proliferating Tregs from siplizumab cultures. Because sequences at frequencies below about 10^-5 were poorly captured, only a minor fraction of alloreactive clones could be mapped back to unstimulated subsets.

Libraries were built with the immunoSEQ multiplex PCR assay. Some 9.9 x 10^4 TCR templates per sample were assayed by the deep sequencing platform. Genomic DNA extracted from sorted T cells was used for TCRbeta CDR3 sequencing. In the paper's pipeline: The R programming language was used for clonal analysis of TCRbeta CDR3 data. Comparing unstimulated samples against CFSE-low samples taken after the reaction was how alloreactive CD4+ and CD8+ clones were defined. Regulatory or non-regulatory origin of alloreactive CD4+ clones was assigned by matching sequences to the sorted unstimulated Treg and non-Treg repertoires. Here the immuneACCESS table is served through TCRdb, limited to in-frame sequences with V and J called. Missing clones are a known gap in these copies; in checked studies unresolved V genes cover under half, and the rest lacks a known reason. The V and J calls and clone size come from that table; D and trimming were worked out from the DNA. The table for this sample lists roughly 9,000 clones; almost 70% of them were counted only once. The leading ten clones occupy roughly 69% of the sample.

Additional sequencing covered unstimulated subsets from a few donor pairs, namely CD8+ effector memory, CD4+ naive, CD8+ TEMRA, CD4+ memory and CD8+ naive. Sorted unstimulated T cells and proliferating T cells recovered from mixed lymphocyte reactions underwent TCRbeta CDR3 sequencing. Fresh whole blood from fewer than 11 HLA-typed healthy donors was used to isolate PBMCs. As for this clone: No cognate antigen has been identified for it. It has no much larger one-base neighbor in the sample; base qualities were not kept.

This receptor was obtained from a human donor in good health. Material: effector memory CD8+ T cells sorted from blood. The sample's cell subset or site label is to be understood as: unstimulated CD8+ effector memory T cells.

The sequenced DNA is TGTGCCAGCAGCTTAGGTTGGGGTTTCAAACTGTTTTTT. This encodes CASSLGWGFKLFF. Recombination joined TRBV7-8 with TRBJ1-4, with no confidently assigned D gene. V sheds 1 base and J sheds 11 bases, leaving 11 bases between their ends. The CDR3 runs 13 residues from the cysteine to the phenylalanine. Kept here is only the CDR3 DNA, which spans 39 bases and is read in frame from base 1. The germline V gene yields SGHVS for CDR1 and FQNEAQ for CDR2.